The table lists the clone carrying this T cell receptor (beta chain) with a few counts. Its cognate antigen is unknown. The memory fraction was CD4+CD45RO+CD25- cells. The V gene's germline CDR1 is SGHRS and CDR2 YFSETQ. This CDR3 is 14 amino acids long. The V end lost 1 base, the J end lost 3 bases, and 10 bases lay between the germline ends. Constant-region reverse primers amplified full-length variable regions, followed by semi-nested Nested Universal Primer A PCR. One entry per CDR3 protein results from TCRdb running MiXCR on the 5' RACE reads. Of roughly 69,000 distinct CDR3 sequences in the sample, under 25% were seen once. Notes on the study in general: Tumor Tregs overlapped most with tumor, then blood, naive CD4+ cells. In terms of TCR gene usage, tumor memory CD4+ T cells clustered together with blood and lymph node memory CD4+ cells, as well as with lymph node naive CD4+ cells.

V is TRBV5-1 and J is TRBJ2-5; D assignment may be TRBD1 or TRBD2 (5 bases each). The sample consisted of memory CD4+ T cells sorted from a lymph node. Specified subset: memory CD4+ T cells, CD4+CD45RO+CD25-. The TCR sequence derives from a female donor with breast cancer. The CDR3 reads CASSLSGTKETQYF. The CDR3 nucleotides read TGCGCCAGCAGCTTGTCCGGGACCAAAGAGACCCAGTACTTC.